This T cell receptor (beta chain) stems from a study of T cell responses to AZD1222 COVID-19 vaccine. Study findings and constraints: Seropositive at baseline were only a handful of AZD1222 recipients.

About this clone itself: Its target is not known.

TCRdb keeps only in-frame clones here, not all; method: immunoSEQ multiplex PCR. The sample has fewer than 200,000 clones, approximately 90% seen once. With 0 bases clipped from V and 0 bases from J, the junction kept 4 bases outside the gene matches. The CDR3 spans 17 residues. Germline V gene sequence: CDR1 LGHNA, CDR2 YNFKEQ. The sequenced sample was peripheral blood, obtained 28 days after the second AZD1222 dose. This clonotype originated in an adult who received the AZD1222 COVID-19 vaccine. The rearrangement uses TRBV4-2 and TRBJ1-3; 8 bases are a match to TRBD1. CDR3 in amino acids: CASSQEAGGSSGNTIYF. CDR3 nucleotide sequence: TGTGCCAGCAGCCAAGAGGCAGGGGGCTCCTCTGGAAACACCATATATTTT.